The 12 T cell receptor beta chains below were found in one sample sequenced in a study of T cell repertoires in aging, cancer and after chemotherapy. Rearranged V-D-J TRB sequences were amplified with a mixed TRB-A/B primer pool. TCRdb reprocessed the multiplex PCR reads via MiXCR and lists one record per CDR3 protein. The table lists about 12,000 distinct CDR3 sequences, around 29% of them singletons. Peripheral blood genomic DNA, not sorted cells or RNA, was the template. Specimen: blood. Source of these receptors: a human donor in good health. The donor label of this sample is uncertain.

By frequency in the sample, this clonotype is medium-sized. V gene TRBV29-1 combines with J gene TRBJ1-2; D unresolved. This CDR3 is built from 11 residues. V shed 1 base and J shed 9 bases, with 9 bases lying between them. The germline CDR1 and CDR2 sequences are SQVTM and ANQGSEA. The CDR3 nucleotides read TGCAGCGTTGAAGGGCGTACGAGCTACACCTTC. Its translation: CSVEGRTSYTF. Complete variable domain (other parts from reference TRBV29-1 and TRBJ1-2): SAVISQKPSRDICQRGTSLTIQCQVDSQVTMMFWYRQQPGQSLTLIATANQGSEATYESGFVIDKFPISRPNLTFSTLTVSNMSPEDSSIYLCSVEGRTSYTFGSGTRLTVV.

V usage is TRBV11-2 and J usage is TRBJ2-3, with D uncertain. Trimming left V 5 bases short and J 1 base short, with 10 bases between. The CDR3 runs 14 residues. Looked up from germline, CDR1 is SGHAT and CDR2 is FQNNGV. The CDR3 DNA sequence: TGTGCCAGCAGCAACGGGTTAGGCACAGATACGCAGTATTTT. Encoded protein: CASSNGLGTDTQYF.

A few counts support this clonotype. J is TRBJ2-7 and V is TRBV12-3 or TRBV12-4; tentative D call: TRBD1 (6 bases). Trimming cost V 0 bases and J 3 bases, with 12 bases left between them. The CDR3 covers 15 residues. In DNA form, the CDR3 reads TGTGCCAGCAGTTTAGCGTCGACAGGCCGCTACGAGCAGTACTTC. Residues: CASSLASTGRYEQYF.

The chain recombines TRBV11-2 with TRBJ1-3, with D possibly TRBD1 on 5 matching bases. The germline V and J ends were trimmed by 5 bases and 2 bases, with 13 bases remaining between them. The length of the CDR3 is 15 residues. The germline V gene has CDR1 SGHAT and CDR2 FQNNGV. In DNA, the CDR3 is TGTGCCAGCAGCGCGATCGGGGGGGCTGGAAACACCATATATTTT. The encoded protein is CASSAIGGAGNTIYF.

By sample share, this clonotype is medium-sized. This rearrangement joins TRBV11-1 to TRBJ2-3; TRBD2 matches at 9 bases. The CDR3 has 14 residues. V trimming: 1 base; J trimming: 8 bases; junction bases outside the gene matches: 4. Germline loops: CDR1 SGHAT, CDR2 FQDESV (reference sequence). The CDR3 here is CASSLGGGAGTQYF. CDR3 nucleotides: TGTGCCAGCAGCTTAGGCGGGGGGGCTGGTACGCAGTATTTT.

Only a few counts were recorded for this clonotype. The chain couples TRBV15 to TRBJ2-1, with 7 positions matching TRBD2. The V gene end was trimmed by 5 bases and the J gene end by 7 bases; junction bases not matched to a gene: 5. Per germline, CDR1 LNHNV and CDR2 YYDKDF (reference sequence). This CDR3 spans 13 amino acids. The CDR3 protein is CATSHRRGNEQFF. The CDR3, as DNA: TGTGCCACCAGCCACCGGCGGGGGAATGAGCAGTTCTTC.

This clonotype showed up just a few times. The rearrangement uses TRBV12-3 or TRBV12-4 and TRBJ1-3, with 7 bases identical to TRBD1. The V and J ends lost 6 bases and 3 bases, in that order; junction bases with no gene match: 2. The CDR3 loop spans 13 amino acids. The CDR3 nucleotides are TGTGCCAGCAGCCGGACAGGTGGAAACACCATATATTTT. As protein: CASSRTGGNTIYF.

The gene calls are TRBV29-1 and TRBJ1-4; D is ambiguous. Between the trimmed V and J ends, which lost 4 bases and 1 base, there was a span of 4 bases. The CDR3 totals 12 residues. Germline V gene data show CDR1 as SQVTM and CDR2 as ANQGSEA. CDR3 sequence reads: CSVGITNEKLFF. CDR3 DNA sequence: TGCAGCGTTGGAATAACTAATGAAAAACTGTTTTTT.

The table lists this clonotype with a few counts. This chain joins TRBV6-5 and TRBJ1-5, with 7 bases matching TRBD1. Germline V gives CDR1 MNHEY, CDR2 SVGAGI. V trimming: 6 bases; J trimming: 3 bases; junction bases outside the gene matches: 8. The CDR3 sequence is 15 residues long. The CDR3 sequence: CASSEGGQINQPQHF. Here the CDR3 DNA reads TGTGCCAGCAGCGAAGGGGGACAGATCAATCAGCCCCAGCATTTT.

The chain couples TRBV19 to TRBJ1-4; 7 bases line up with TRBD1. Unmatched junction bases numbered 8, after V lost 5 bases and J lost 5 bases. Germline assignment: CDR1 LNHDA and CDR2 SQIVND (reference sequence). The CDR3 length is 15 residues. This CDR3 is CASSPYRGSNEKLFF. CDR3 sequence (DNA): TGTGCCAGTAGTCCATACAGGGGATCCAATGAAAAACTGTTTTTT.

This clonotype was detected only once. The V call is TRBV19, the J call TRBJ2-6; the D is unclear. The germline gives CDR1 LNHDA, CDR2 SQIVND (reference sequence). V shed 2 bases and J shed 0 bases, with 5 bases lying between them. The CDR3 has 15 residues. The DNA for the CDR3 is TGTGCCAGTAGTATATACCTCTCTGGGGCCAACGTCCTGACTTTC. Its protein is CASSIYLSGANVLTF.

This chain links TRBV6-1 with TRBJ2-2; 11 bases match TRBD2. The length of the CDR3 is 18 residues. V gave up 2 bases and J gave up 1 base; unmatched junction bases: 6. The germline gives CDR1 MNHNS, CDR2 SASEGT. The CDR3 DNA reads TGTGCCAGCAGTGAAATGGGCGGACTAGCGGGGAACACCGGGGAGCTGTTTTTT. This gives the protein CASSEMGGLAGNTGELFF.